The 18 T cell receptor beta chains below were found in one sample sequenced in a study of blood T cell repertoires in COVID-19. The table came from immunoSEQ multiplex PCR; TCRdb's copy has only in-frame clones and leaves some out. This table has some 70,000 clones, around 89% appearing once. The specimen sequenced was peripheral blood. Receptor source: a man aged 55-75 years with acute or convalescent COVID-19.

The table lists this clone with a few counts. This rearrangement joins TRBV21-1 to TRBJ1-3; the table calls TRBD1, which could not be checked here. TRBV21-1 is described as a pseudogene. The CDR3 consists of 19 residues. This chain's CDR3 is CASSKGPGQGHAGGNTIYF. The CDR3, as DNA: TGTGCCAGCAGCAAAGGTCCGGGACAGGGGCATGCGGGGGGAAACACCATATATTTT.

This chain joins TRBV7-3 and TRBJ1-3; D perhaps matches TRBD1 (5 bases). Trimming took 5 bases from V and 4 from J, leaving 9 bases between them. This CDR3 spans 13 amino acids. The germline V gene encodes CDR1 SGHTA and CDR2 FQGTGA. For the CDR3, the DNA is TGTGCCAGCAGCCCAGACAGCGGAAACACCATATATTTT. Translated, it gives CASSPDSGNTIYF.

The J gene is TRBJ2-2, the V gene TRBV9; 10 nucleotides match TRBD2. Trimming at V came to 2 bases and at J to 3 bases, leaving 1 base not matched to a gene. Germline lookup yields CDR1 SGDLS and CDR2 YYNGEE. The CDR3 is 15 residues long. The CDR3 here is CASSVTSGYTGELFF. CDR3 nucleotide sequence: TGTGCCAGCAGCGTGACTAGCGGGTACACCGGGGAGCTGTTTTTT.

The gene calls are TRBV5-1 and TRBJ2-5; maybe TRBD1 (7 bases). V was pared by 3 bases and J by 4 bases, with 13 bases between. Germline values: CDR1 SGHRS, CDR2 YFSETQ. This CDR3 spans 14 amino acids. CDR3 amino acids: CASSSSQGGETQYF. DNA for the CDR3: TGCGCCAGCAGCTCCAGTCAGGGGGGAGAGACCCAGTACTTC.

The V gene is TRBV6-5, the J gene TRBJ2-1, with 9 bases fitting TRBD2. The junction had 6 bases not matched to a gene; V was cut back by 10 bases and J by 8 bases. The CDR3 extends over 12 amino acids. Germline V gene data show CDR1 as MNHEY and CDR2 as SVGAGI. The CDR3 protein is CATRAGGYEQFF. In DNA form, the CDR3 reads TGTGCCACCCGAGCGGGAGGATATGAGCAGTTCTTC.

The gene calls are TRBV5-1 and TRBJ1-1; TRBD1 matches at 12 bases. The CDR3 has 15 residues. Germline V CDR1 and CDR2: SGHRS, YFSETQ. The V gene end was trimmed by 4 bases and the J gene end by 1 base; junction bases not matched to a gene: 2. CDR3 sequence (DNA): TGCGCCAGCAGCCCGGGACAGGGGGCGAACACTGAAGCTTTCTTT. Protein product: CASSPGQGANTEAFF.

This chain joins TRBV10-3 and TRBJ2-7, with 7 nucleotides matching TRBD1. The germline gives CDR1 ENHRY, CDR2 SYGVKD. CDR3 length: 12 amino acids. The V gene end was trimmed by 8 bases and the J gene end by 2 bases; junction bases not matched to a gene: 3. CDR3 sequence reads: CAILGTAYEQYF. The DNA of the CDR3 is TGTGCCATCCTCGGGACAGCCTACGAGCAGTACTTC.

V is TRBV9 and J is TRBJ2-2, with 8 bases aligning to TRBD1. From germline, CDR1 is SGDLS and CDR2 YYNGEE. CDR3 length equals 13 residues. V trimming: 0 bases; J trimming: 9 bases; junction bases outside the gene matches: 1. CDR3 bases: TGTGCCAGCAGCGTAGGGACAGGGAGGGAGCTGTTTTTT. The encoded protein is CASSVGTGRELFF.

This clone occurred a few times. V and J are TRBV29-1 and TRBJ1-3; 8 positions agree with TRBD1. The germline V gene encodes CDR1 SQVTM and CDR2 ANQGSEA. CDR3 length: 14 residues. With 2 bases clipped from V and 4 bases from J, the junction kept 4 bases outside the gene matches. The CDR3: CSVEPGGGGNTIYF. For the CDR3, the DNA is TGCAGCGTTGAACCAGGGGGCGGAGGAAACACCATATATTTT.

V usage is TRBV27 and J usage is TRBJ2-3; D remains ambiguous. Trimming removed 2 bases at V and 3 bases at J, with 12 bases between. Germline-derived CDR1 and CDR2 are MNHEY and SMNVEV (reference sequence). The CDR3 loop spans 15 amino acids. The CDR3 here is CASSLRLGPTDTQYF. CDR3 nucleotide sequence: TGTGCCAGCAGTTTACGACTGGGTCCGACAGATACGCAGTATTTT.

V gene TRBV11-1 combines with J gene TRBJ2-1; 10 bases line up with TRBD1. CDR3 length: 13 residues. The trim removed 5 bases at V and 7 bases at J, leaving 2 bases unmatched. Germline CDR1 reads SGHAT; CDR2 reads FQDESV (reference sequence). CDR3 region: CASSVDRGNEQFF. The CDR3 DNA is TGTGCCAGCAGCGTGGACAGGGGGAATGAGCAGTTCTTC.

The chain uses TRBV5-1 and TRBJ2-1, with TRBD2 matching over 10 bases. The CDR3 contains 19 residues. In germline, CDR1 is SGHRS, CDR2 YFSETQ. V lost 3 bases and J lost 4; bases outside the gene matches: 16. The CDR3 region is CASSSPWASGSNIYNEQFF. The CDR3 DNA sequence: TGCGCCAGCAGCTCCCCCTGGGCTAGCGGGAGCAATATTTACAATGAGCAGTTCTTC.

This clone showed up just a few times. This chain uses TRBV5-1 with TRBJ1-1, with a possible D match to TRBD1 (6 bases). Germline loops: CDR1 SGHRS, CDR2 YFSETQ. This CDR3 has 16 amino acids. Trimming cost V 2 bases and J 0 bases, with 14 bases left between them. Here the CDR3 reads CASSLTGMLLNTEAFF. CDR3 sequence (DNA): TGCGCCAGCAGCTTAACAGGGATGTTATTGAACACTGAAGCTTTCTTT.

This chain joins TRBV3-1 (or the pseudogene TRBV3-2) and TRBJ1-1; the match to TRBD1 covers 8 bases. J gave up 10 bases and V 1 base, and 11 bases lay outside the gene matches. The V gene's germline CDR1 is LGHDT and CDR2 YNNKEL (reference sequence). The CDR3 spans 15 residues. The DNA for the CDR3 is TGTGCCAGCAGCCAAGGATGGCAGGGGGCATCAGGAGCTTTCTTT. Translated: CASSQGWQGASGAFF.

The chain links TRBV7-3 to TRBJ1-1, with unresolved D. Germline CDR1 is SGHTA and CDR2 is FQGTGA. This CDR3 is built from 13 residues. V lost 3 bases and J 0 bases, leaving 5 bases between the germline ends. As DNA, the CDR3 is TGTGCCAGCAGCTTGACACTGAACACTGAAGCTTTCTTT. Protein product: CASSLTLNTEAFF. Full variable domain (remainder filled in from reference TRBV7-3 and TRBJ1-1): GAGVSQTPSNKVTEKGKYVELRCDPISGHTALYWYRQSLGQGPEFLIYFQGTGAADDSGLPNDRFFAVRPEGSVSTLKIQRTERGDSAVYLCASSLTLNTEAFFGQGTRLTVV.

This clone appeared a single time. The CDR3 coding sequence is TGTGCCACCACCACCTCTTCAGACTATGGCTACACCTTC. Translating it yields CATTTSSDYGYTF. V usage is TRBV15 and J usage is TRBJ1-2; D is undetermined. This CDR3 is built from 13 residues. The V gene lost 7 bases and the J gene lost 3 bases, with 12 bases spanning the gap. CDR1 LNHNV and CDR2 YYDKDF come from the germline V gene (reference sequence). Drawing the rest from reference TRBV15 and TRBJ1-2, the complete variable domain is DAMVIQNPRYQVTQFGKPVTLSCSQTLNHNVMYWYQQKSSQAPKLLFHYYDKDFNNEADTPDNFQSRRPNTSFCFLDIRSPGLGDTAMYLCATTTSSDYGYTFGSGTRLTVV.

This rearrangement joins TRBV5-4 to TRBJ2-1, with TRBD1 as a possible D gene (5 bases). The V end was cut by 4 bases, the J end by 0 bases, with 14 bases between. Germline CDR1 and CDR2: SGHNT and YYREEE (reference sequence). The CDR3 sequence is 16 residues long. CDR3 sequence (DNA): TGTGCCAGCAGCCTATATGGGGCGAGCTCCTACAATGAGCAGTTCTTC. Amino acid sequence: CASSLYGASSYNEQFF.

V and J are TRBV5-1 and TRBJ2-5; possibly TRBD2 for D (6 bases). This CDR3 contains 16 residues. The germline V gene encodes CDR1 SGHRS and CDR2 YFSETQ. Trimming pared 0 bases from V and 1 base from J, leaving 13 bases between. The CDR3 reads CASSLGASAPQETQYF. The CDR3 coding sequence is TGCGCCAGCAGCTTGGGGGCTAGCGCCCCCCAAGAGACCCAGTACTTC.